Listed below are T cell receptor beta chains from one sample, sequenced in a study of blood T cell repertoires in COVID-19. The repertoire was sequenced with immunoSEQ multiplex PCR; TCRdb's copy has only in-frame clones and lacks some. The data show some 360,000 clones, about 90% seen once. Sequenced: PBMCs or T cells enriched from blood (not recorded which). The source of these receptors is a woman aged 30 to 39 who had been exposed to COVID-19. Both conserved end residues are part of each CDR3. A D gene is named only where the DNA matches it firmly. Some rows mark clone size as missing; the rest say once, few, many or name a class of expanded clone.

>few|TRBJ1-2|TRBV18|-
CASSPPRGSPGGYGYTF
TGTGCCAGCTCACCACCGAGGGGCAGTCCGGGAGGCTATGGCTACACCTTC
>-|TRBJ1-5|TRBV3-1/TRBV3-2|TRBD1
CASSENRGNQPQHF
TGTGCCAGCAGCGAAAACAGGGGAAATCAGCCCCAGCATTTT
>-|TRBJ1-5|TRBV6-6|TRBD1
CASSSRQGGQPQHF
TGTGCCAGCAGTTCTAGACAGGGTGGTCAGCCCCAGCATTTT
>-|TRBJ2-3|TRBV7-6|-
CASSLTTATDTQYF
TGTGCCAGCAGCTTAACGACAGCCACAGATACGCAGTATTTT
>-|TRBJ2-1|TRBV5-1|TRBD2
CASSLRTSGREGEQFF
TGCGCCAGCAGCTTAAGGACTAGCGGGAGGGAGGGTGAGCAGTTCTTC
>few|TRBJ1-1|TRBV28|-
CASRAGTFTEAFF
TGTGCCAGCAGAGCCGGGACTTTCACTGAAGCTTTCTTT
>-|TRBJ2-7|TRBV2|-
CASSGTYNYEQYF
TGTGCCAGCAGTGGGACTTACAACTACGAGCAGTACTTC
>few|TRBJ2-7|TRBV7-9|-
CASREGTNSYEQYF
TGTGCCAGCAGGGAGGGGACGAACTCCTACGAGCAGTACTTC
>-|TRBJ2-7|TRBV29-1|-
CSVAGVEQYF
TGCAGCGTTGCAGGGGTGGAGCAGTACTTC
>-|TRBJ1-5|TRBV2|TRBD1
CASSALVTGVQPQHF
TGTGCCAGCAGTGCCCTGGTGACAGGGGTTCAGCCCCAGCATTTT
>-|TRBJ1-2|TRBV9|-
CASSVYGHANYGYTF
TGTGCCAGCAGCGTCTACGGTCACGCTAACTATGGCTACACCTTC
>-|TRBJ2-1|TRBV9|-
CKEKRASYNEQFF
TGCAAGGAAAAGCGGGCCTCCTACAATGAGCAGTTCTTC
>-|TRBJ2-7|TRBV14|-
CASSITHLYEQYF
TGTGCCAGCAGCATTACACACCTGTACGAGCAGTACTTC
>-|TRBJ2-4|TRBV14|TRBD2
CASSQGTSKGKNIQYF
TGTGCCAGCAGCCAAGGGACTAGCAAGGGCAAAAACATTCAGTACTTC
>-|TRBJ2-3|TRBV7-3|TRBD2
CASSPLAGGPNTQYF
TGTGCCAGCAGCCCTCTAGCGGGAGGGCCAAATACGCAGTATTTT
>-|TRBJ2-4|TRBV6-5|TRBD2
CASTGGVAGRNIQYF
TGTGCCAGCACGGGAGGGGTAGCGGGAAGAAACATTCAGTACTTC
>-|TRBJ2-3|TRBV2|-
CASSEGGPRADTQYF
TGTGCCAGCAGTGAGGGCGGCCCGAGGGCAGATACGCAGTATTTT
>-|TRBJ2-7|TRBV19|TRBD2
CASSKLAGGFEQYF
TGTGCCAGTAGTAAGCTAGCGGGAGGCTTCGAGCAGTACTTC
>-|TRBJ1-2|TRBV12-3/TRBV12-4|TRBD1
CASRPGTGGGYTF
TGTGCCAGCAGACCCGGGACAGGGGGTGGCTACACCTTC
>-|TRBJ2-2|TRBV28|-
CASSSTVPGELFF
TGTGCCAGCAGTTCTACAGTGCCCGGGGAGCTGTTTTTT
>-|TRBJ2-3|TRBV6-5|-
CASSYSFAGPSAQYF
TGTGCCAGCAGTTACTCGTTTGCGGGTCCCTCTGCGCAGTATTTT
>-|TRBJ2-2|TRBV5-4|-
CASSLSRHPNTGELFF
TGTGCCAGCAGCTTAAGCAGGCACCCGAACACCGGGGAGCTGTTTTTT
>-|TRBJ2-1|TRBV7-3|-
CASSVAHENEQFF
TGTGCCAGCAGCGTAGCTCATGAGAATGAGCAGTTCTTC
>-|TRBJ2-7|TRBV30|-
CASWGVSGYEQYF
TGTGCCTCTTGGGGGGTAAGCGGCTACGAGCAGTACTTC
>-|TRBJ2-1|TRBV15|-
CATSRGGVNYNEQFF
TGTGCCACCAGCAGAGGGGGGGTTAACTACAATGAGCAGTTCTTC
>-|TRBJ1-5|TRBV19|-
CASSIWGGDSNQPQHF
TGTGCCAGTAGTATTTGGGGGGGGGATAGCAATCAGCCCCAGCATTTT
>few|TRBJ2-7|TRBV12-5|-
CASGLEHYEQYF
TGTGCTAGTGGTTTGGAGCACTACGAGCAGTACTTC
>-|TRBJ2-7|TRBV6-1|TRBD1
CASSDTGQGSYEQYF
TGTGCCAGCAGTGATACGGGACAGGGAAGCTACGAGCAGTACTTC
>-|TRBJ1-1|TRBV28|-
CASSSRGMFTEAFF
TGTGCCAGCAGTTCCAGGGGTATGTTCACTGAAGCTTTCTTT
>-|TRBJ1-6|TRBV21-1|-
CASSKDRKKSSYNSPLHF
TGTGCCAGCAGTAAAGACCGAAAGAAGAGCTCCTATAATTCACCCCTCCACTTT
>-|TRBJ1-6|TRBV15|-
CATSRALGSSYNSPLHF
TGTGCCACCAGCAGAGCCCTTGGTAGCTCCTATAATTCACCCCTCCACTTT
>-|TRBJ2-2|TRBV2|-
CASSGRTLNTGELFF
TGTGCCAGCAGTGGCAGGACTCTGAACACCGGGGAGCTGTTTTTT
>-|TRBJ1-5|TRBV28|TRBD1
CASSLFTGANQPQHF
TGTGCCAGCAGCTTGTTTACAGGGGCCAATCAGCCCCAGCATTTT
>-|TRBJ1-2|TRBV12-3/TRBV12-4|-
CASSQAREGYTF
TGTGCCAGCAGCCAGGCCAGGGAAGGCTACACCTTC
>-|TRBJ2-5|TRBV2|TRBD1
CAKDRDLEETQYF
TGTGCCAAGGACAGGGATTTGGAAGAGACCCAGTACTTC
>-|TRBJ2-7|TRBV12-5|TRBD2
CASAPLGLASYEQYF
TGTGCTAGTGCCCCACTGGGACTAGCCAGTTACGAGCAGTACTTC
>-|TRBJ2-2|TRBV28|TRBD1
CASTRTGYTGELFF
TGTGCCAGCACCCGGACAGGGTACACCGGGGAGCTGTTTTTT
>-|TRBJ1-2|TRBV12-3/TRBV12-4|-
CASWRFGGYTF
TGTGCCAGCTGGCGGTTTGGAGGCTACACCTTC
>-|TRBJ2-5|TRBV6-5|-
CASSYSTGETQYF
TGTGCCAGCAGTTACTCAACCGGAGAGACCCAGTACTTC
>once|TRBJ2-7|TRBV27|-
CASSVGYRNRAFSYEQYF
TGTGCCAGCAGTGTAGGATACCGGAACAGGGCCTTTTCCTACGAGCAGTACTTC
>-|TRBJ2-7|TRBV19|TRBD1
CASSFTGTVTYEQYF
TGTGCCAGTAGTTTTACCGGGACAGTCACCTACGAGCAGTACTTC
>-|TRBJ1-5|TRBV7-2|-
CASSLVAGGGNQPQHF
TGTGCCAGCAGCTTAGTTGCGGGGGGCGGCAATCAGCCCCAGCATTTT
>few|TRBJ2-7|TRBV3-1/TRBV3-2|-
CASSQAGYYEQYF
TGTGCCAGCAGCCAAGCAGGATATTACGAGCAGTACTTC
>-|TRBJ2-2|TRBV5-1|-
CASSLAQGQNTGELFF
TGCGCCAGCAGCTTGGCGCAGGGCCAGAACACCGGGGAGCTGTTTTTT
>-|TRBJ2-7|TRBV28|-
CASSPNRDSEQYF
TGTGCCAGCAGCCCTAACCGGGATTCAGAGCAGTACTTC
>-|TRBJ2-7|TRBV5-1|-
CASSPGYEQYF
TGCGCCAGCTCCCCAGGCTACGAGCAGTACTTC
>-|TRBJ2-5|TRBV5-1|-
CASSVQGQETQYF
TGCGCCAGCAGCGTACAGGGTCAAGAGACCCAGTACTTC